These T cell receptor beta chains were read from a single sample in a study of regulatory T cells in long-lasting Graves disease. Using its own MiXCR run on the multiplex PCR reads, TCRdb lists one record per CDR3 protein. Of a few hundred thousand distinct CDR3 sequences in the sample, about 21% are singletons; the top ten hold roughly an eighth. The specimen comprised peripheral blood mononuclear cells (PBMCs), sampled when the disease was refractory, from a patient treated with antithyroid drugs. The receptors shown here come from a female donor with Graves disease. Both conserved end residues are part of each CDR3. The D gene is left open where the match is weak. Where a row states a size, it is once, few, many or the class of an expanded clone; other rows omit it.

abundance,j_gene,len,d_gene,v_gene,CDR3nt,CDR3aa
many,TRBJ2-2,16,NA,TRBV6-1,TGTGCCAGCAGCAACACAGGGTCTATGCTCACCGGGGAGCTGTTTTTT,CASSNTGSMLTGELFF
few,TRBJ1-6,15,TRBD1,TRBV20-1,TGCAGTGCTAGGCTAGGGGACAGCCTTAATTCACCCCTCCACTTT,CSARLGDSLNSPLHF
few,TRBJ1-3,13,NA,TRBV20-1,TGCAGTGCTTGGACTAGCGCTGGAAACACCATATATTTT,CSAWTSAGNTIYF
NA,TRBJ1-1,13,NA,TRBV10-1,TGCGCCAGCAGACCCAGTCTCTACACTGAAGCTTTCTTT,CASRPSLYTEAFF
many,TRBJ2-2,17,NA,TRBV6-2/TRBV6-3,TGTGCCAGCAGTTACAGAAGTGGCGGCTCGAACACCGGGGAGCTGTTTTTT,CASSYRSGGSNTGELFF
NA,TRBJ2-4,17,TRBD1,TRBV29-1,TGCAGCGTTGAAGAAACGAGGTCAGGGGGTGCCAAAAACATTCAGTACTTC,CSVEETRSGGAKNIQYF
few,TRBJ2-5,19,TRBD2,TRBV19,TGTGCCAGTATCCCCACCCCTCATCACCATAGCGGGAGGATCAAGACCCAGTACTTC,CASIPTPHHHSGRIKTQYF
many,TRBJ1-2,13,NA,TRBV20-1,TGCAGCGTAGCTAGAGGGGGTTACTATGGCTACACCTTC,CSVARGGYYGYTF
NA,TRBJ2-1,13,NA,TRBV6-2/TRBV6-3,TGTGCCAGCAGTTGGCAAATGGACAATGAGCAGTTCTTC,CASSWQMDNEQFF
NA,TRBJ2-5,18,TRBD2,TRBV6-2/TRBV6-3,TGTGCCAGCAGTTCCCTGGGGGATAGCGGGAGAGTCGGAGAGACCCAGTACTTC,CASSSLGDSGRVGETQYF
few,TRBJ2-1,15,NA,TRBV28,TGTGCCAGCAGTCCCCGGACTAGGGGGTGGGATGAGCAGTTCTTC,CASSPRTRGWDEQFF
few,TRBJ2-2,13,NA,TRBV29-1,TGCAGCGTTGAACAGGGATTCACCGGGGAGCTGTTTTTT,CSVEQGFTGELFF
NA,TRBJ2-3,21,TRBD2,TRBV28,TGTGCCAGCAGTTCCTTTGGTGGGGCGGGAGGCCAACAGACTAGCACAGATACGCAGTATTTT,CASSSFGGAGGQQTSTDTQYF
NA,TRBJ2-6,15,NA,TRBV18,TGTGCCAGCTCACCAAACTTATCTGGGGCCAACGTCCTGACTTTC,CASSPNLSGANVLTF
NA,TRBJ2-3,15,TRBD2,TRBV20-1,TGCAGTACCCCCCCGACTAGCGGGAGCACAGATACGCAGTATTTT,CSTPPTSGSTDTQYF
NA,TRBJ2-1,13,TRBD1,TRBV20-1,TGCAGTTCCTGGACAGGGGGACACAATGAGCAGTTCTTC,CSSWTGGHNEQFF
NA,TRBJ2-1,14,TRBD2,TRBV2,TGTGCCAGCGGTCTAGCGGGTTACTACAATGAGCAGTTCTTC,CASGLAGYYNEQFF